This entry lists 31 T cell receptor beta chains sequenced from one sample in a study of CD8 T cells in ankylosing spondylitis. Using its own MiXCR run on the 5' RACE reads, TCRdb lists one record per CDR3 protein. This sample has about 540,000 distinct CDR3 sequences, with about 13% found just once. General observations from the study: Blood from ankylosing spondylitis patients appeared to carry a characteristic roughly eight-variant TCR beta motif.

No cognate antigen is known for these TCRs. What was sequenced was blood, either unsorted or a sorted T cell fraction (not recorded which). These receptors originate from a male donor with ankylosing spondylitis.

The chain has TRBV5-1 and TRBJ2-1, with D possibly being TRBD1 or TRBD2 (5 bases each). V was cut by 5 bases and J by 5 bases, with 14 bases left in between. The CDR3 contains 14 residues. Germline V gene data show CDR1 as SGHRS and CDR2 as YFSETQ. The CDR3 bases are TGCGCCAGCAGGGGGGATAGGGCGGACAATGAGCAGTTCTTC. Its translation: CASRGDRADNEQFF.

This clonotype has a handful of counts. The chain is built from TRBV10-3 and TRBJ2-3, with TRBD1 matching over 10 bases. CDR1 and CDR2 from the germline V gene are ENHRY and SYGVKD. The CDR3 extends over 15 amino acids. V lost 2 bases and J lost 3; bases outside the gene matches: 2. The CDR3 DNA reads as TGTGCCATCAGTGAGGGACAGGGGGAAACAGATACGCAGTATTTT. Its protein is CAISEGQGETDTQYF.

The chain has TRBV20-1 and TRBJ2-3, with 13 nucleotides matching TRBD2. Trimming cost V 5 bases and J 5 bases; bases outside gene matches: 4. The CDR3 covers 14 residues. The germline V gene has CDR1 DFQATT and CDR2 SNEGSKA (reference sequence). In nucleotides, the CDR3 is TGCAGTGCTTCCACTAGCGGGAGGGTAGATACGCAGTATTTT. It is translated as CSASTSGRVDTQYF.

The chain employs TRBV29-1 and TRBJ2-6; D not resolved. The CDR3 extends over 14 amino acids. Looked up from germline, CDR1 is SQVTM and CDR2 is ANQGSEA. The V gene lost 6 bases and the J gene lost 0 bases, with 9 bases spanning the gap. DNA of the CDR3: TGCAGCGTCACTACCATCTCTGGGGCCAACGTCCTGACTTTC. This encodes CSVTTISGANVLTF.

This clonotype was recorded once. V gene TRBV5-1 combines with J gene TRBJ1-1, with 7 nucleotides matching TRBD1. Germline V gives CDR1 SGHRS, CDR2 YFSETQ. This CDR3 spans 14 amino acids. V dropped 4 bases and J dropped 3; count of bases not matched to a gene: 6. Here the CDR3 reads CASSIGQADTEAFF. The CDR3 bases are TGCGCCAGCAGCATCGGACAGGCTGACACTGAAGCTTTCTTT.

The chain joins TRBV2 to TRBJ2-2; no reliable D call. The CDR3 is 18 residues long. V lost 1 base to trimming and J lost 5 bases, with 20 bases between them. The germline gives CDR1 SNHLY, CDR2 FYNNEI. Here the CDR3 reads CASSEGISFGSLTGELFF. CDR3 bases: TGTGCCAGCAGTGAAGGGATTTCTTTCGGTAGTCTGACCGGGGAGCTGTTTTTT. Full variable domain (outside the CDR3, taken from reference TRBV2 and TRBJ2-2): EPEVTQTPSHQVTQMGQEVILRCVPISNHLYFYWYRQILGQKVEFLVSFYNNEISEKSEIFDDQFSVERPDGSNFTLKIRSTKLEDSAMYFCASSEGISFGSLTGELFFGEGSRLTVL.

This clonotype was picked up many times. This sequence joins TRBV25-1 and TRBJ2-7; D uncertain. Germline values: CDR1 MGHDK, CDR2 SYGVNS. Deletions cut 5 bases from V and 6 bases from J, with 8 bases between. This CDR3 has 11 amino acids. The CDR3 DNA sequence: TGTGCCAGCAGTCGGCTGTTCGAGCAGTACTTC. Its translation is CASSRLFEQYF.

The V call is TRBV6-1, the J call TRBJ1-2; 7 bases are a match to TRBD1. J gave up 4 bases and V 2 bases, and 10 bases lay outside the gene matches. This CDR3 comprises 16 residues. The germline V gene encodes CDR1 MNHNS and CDR2 SASEGT. CDR3 sequence (DNA): TGTGCCAGCAGTGAAAGTAGTCCAGGGGGAGGCTATGGCTACACCTTC. Residues: CASSESSPGGGYGYTF.

This clonotype has ten or more counts. This chain uses TRBV4-1 with TRBJ1-1; D is ambiguous. V lost 4 bases and J 4 bases, leaving 19 bases between the germline ends. The germline V gene has CDR1 MGHRA and CDR2 YSYEKL. This CDR3 comprises 16 residues. CDR3 DNA: TGCGCCAGCAGCCCCCCTAGGGCTGGAGGTGCCACTGAAGCTTTCTTT. Its protein product is CASSPPRAGGATEAFF.

The chain carries TRBV5-6 and TRBJ2-5; D uncertain. V dropped 5 bases and J dropped 0 bases, with 11 bases sitting between them. The CDR3 loop spans 14 amino acids. Germline CDR1 is SGHDT and CDR2 is YYEEEE. The CDR3 region has the DNA TGTGCCAGCAGTCCATATGGGTACCAAGAGACCCAGTACTTC. Its translation is CASSPYGYQETQYF.

The V call is TRBV6-6, the J call TRBJ2-1, with 10 bases that match TRBD1. The germline V gene encodes CDR1 MNHNY and CDR2 SVGAGI (reference sequence). V trimming: 8 bases; J trimming: 7 bases; junction bases outside the gene matches: 5. The CDR3 length is 13 residues. The DNA of the CDR3 is TGTGCCAGCGGGACAGGGGATTTTAATGAGCAGTTCTTC. This gives the protein CASGTGDFNEQFF.

This clonotype was found a few times. CDR3 sequence: CASSFDPGQGPYEQYF. CDR3 bases: TGTGCCAGCAGCTTCGATCCGGGACAGGGTCCCTACGAGCAGTACTTC. The rearrangement links TRBV7-9 to TRBJ2-7, with TRBD1 matching over 9 bases. The CDR3 spans 16 residues. CDR1 SEHNR and CDR2 FQNEAQ come from the germline V gene (reference sequence). With 3 bases clipped from V and 2 bases from J, the junction kept 8 bases outside the gene matches. The variable domain in full, with the rest retrieved from reference TRBV7-9 and TRBJ2-7, is DTGVSQNPRHKITKRGQNVTFRCDPISEHNRLYWYRQTLGQGPEFLTYFQNEAQLEKSRLLSDRFSAERPKGSFSTLEIQRTEQGDSAMYLCASSFDPGQGPYEQYFGPGTRLTVT.

This clonotype showed up just a few times. This chain uses TRBV6-1 with TRBJ2-1; 10 bases agree with TRBD1. The CDR3 is 17 amino acids. V was clipped by 6 bases and J by 2 bases; unmatched bases: 10. Looked up from germline, CDR1 is MNHNS and CDR2 is SASEGT. CDR3 region: CASRTRGTGDTYNEQFF. The CDR3 coding sequence is TGTGCCAGCAGAACGCGCGGGACAGGGGATACCTACAATGAGCAGTTCTTC.

In this sample, this clonotype turned up many times. The V gene is TRBV3-1, the J gene TRBJ2-1, with D tentatively TRBD2 (6 bases). The CDR3 is 14 residues long. Germline CDR1 and CDR2: LGHDT and YNNKEL (reference sequence). Trimming took off 2 bases at V and 8 bases at J, with 13 bases between the two ends. The CDR3 DNA follows: TGTGCCAGCAGCCAAAGCTCCTGGAGGGATGAGCAGTTCTTC. Protein product: CASSQSSWRDEQFF.

This clonotype was observed at least ten times. This chain joins TRBV24-1 and TRBJ2-3; 9 bases are a match to TRBD1. The CDR3 is made up of 16 amino acids. From germline, CDR1 is KGHDR and CDR2 SFDVKD. With 3 bases clipped from V and 3 bases from J, the junction kept 6 bases outside the gene matches. The DNA of the CDR3 is TGTGCCACCAGTGATCGCTCCGGGACAGGGACAGATACGCAGTATTTT. Encoded protein: CATSDRSGTGTDTQYF.

This clonotype has only a few counts. The gene calls are TRBV14 and TRBJ2-1; 11 bases line up with TRBD2. Germline V gives CDR1 SGHDN, CDR2 FVKESK. Unmatched junction bases numbered 10, after V lost 0 bases and J lost 6 bases. This CDR3 contains 18 residues. CDR3 sequence: CASSQDIPLLAGVNEQFF. Written as DNA, the CDR3 is TGTGCCAGCAGCCAAGATATCCCATTACTAGCGGGAGTCAATGAGCAGTTCTTC.

This sequence joins TRBV7-8 and TRBJ2-3, with TRBD2 identical over 11 bases. The germline gives CDR1 SGHVS, CDR2 FQNEAQ. V shed 4 bases, J shed 4 bases, and the junction held 7 bases outside the gene matches. The CDR3 has 16 residues. The CDR3 bases are TGTGCCAGCAGCTCCTTTAGCGGGAGGGCCGCAGATACGCAGTATTTT. Translating gives CASSSFSGRAADTQYF.

This chain connects TRBV4-2 to TRBJ1-1, with D tentatively TRBD1 (5 bases). This CDR3 has 13 amino acids. V was trimmed by 3 bases and J by 5 bases, leaving 10 bases between them. Germline V gives CDR1 LGHNA, CDR2 YNFKEQ. Written as DNA, the CDR3 is TGTGCCAGCAGCCAGCAGGGAGAGACTGAAGCTTTCTTT. The encoded protein is CASSQQGETEAFF.

V is TRBV5-6 and J is TRBJ2-1; TRBD1 agrees at 12 bases. The CDR3 covers 15 residues. V shed 0 bases and J 8 bases; nucleotides not matched to a gene: 3. Germline CDR1 is SGHDT and CDR2 is YYEEEE. DNA of the CDR3: TGTGCCAGCAGCTTGGTGGGGACAGGGGGCGATGAGCAGTTCTTC. Translation gives CASSLVGTGGDEQFF. Together with reference TRBV5-6 and TRBJ2-1, the CDR3 gives the full variable domain: DAGVTQSPTHLIKTRGQQVTLRCSPKSGHDTVSWYQQALGQGPQFIFQYYEEEERQRGNFPDRFSGHQFPNYSSELNVNALLLGDSALYLCASSLVGTGGDEQFFGPGTRLTVL.

J is TRBJ1-2 and V is TRBV29-1; D unclear. In germline, CDR1 is SQVTM, CDR2 ANQGSEA. The V end was cut by 3 bases, the J end by 4 bases, with 12 bases between. CDR3 length: 13 residues. This chain's CDR3 is CSVDRSRGYGYTF. Written as DNA, the CDR3 is TGCAGCGTTGACAGGTCCCGTGGCTATGGCTACACCTTC.

In this sample, this clonotype turned up a few times. The chain links TRBV5-1 to TRBJ2-3, with 8 bases that match TRBD1. CDR1 is SGHRS, CDR2 YFSETQ, per germline. This CDR3 has 14 residues. Trimming took 3 bases from V and 5 from J; bases not matched to a gene: 5. The CDR3: CASSWAGTGDTQYF. CDR3 DNA: TGCGCCAGCAGCTGGGCCGGGACAGGAGATACGCAGTATTTT.

This clonotype was counted many times. The rearrangement joins TRBV20-1 to TRBJ2-3, with D possibly TRBD2 on 6 matching bases. There are 14 residues in the CDR3. Germline V gene lookup returns CDR1 DFQATT and CDR2 SNEGSKA (reference sequence). Trimming took 5 bases from V and 1 from J, leaving 13 bases between them. The CDR3 DNA reads as TGCAGTGCTCTAGGAGCTAGCGGCACAGATACGCAGTATTTT. Translation gives CSALGASGTDTQYF.

This clonotype showed up many times. The chain recombines TRBV12-3 or TRBV12-4 with TRBJ2-1; D tentatively reads TRBD1 or TRBD2 (7 bases each). Trimming removed 8 bases from V and 4 bases from J, with 15 bases in between. This CDR3 has 14 residues. The CDR3 nucleotides are TGTGCCAGCGGGGGGGACAGCCGTTACAATGAGCAGTTCTTC. Protein sequence: CASGGDSRYNEQFF.

There are a few counts of this clonotype. The J gene is TRBJ1-1, the V gene TRBV7-9, with no clear D. From germline, CDR1 is SEHNR and CDR2 FQNEAQ (reference sequence). This CDR3 contains 15 residues. V lost 5 bases and J lost 0, with 13 bases in between. The DNA for the CDR3 is TGTGCCAGCAGCCCGGGCCTCGTTATGAACACTGAAGCTTTCTTT. Amino acid sequence: CASSPGLVMNTEAFF. Variable domain in full (rest from reference TRBV7-9 and TRBJ1-1): DTGVSQNPRHKITKRGQNVTFRCDPISEHNRLYWYRQTLGQGPEFLTYFQNEAQLEKSRLLSDRFSAERPKGSFSTLEIQRTEQGDSAMYLCASSPGLVMNTEAFFGQGTRLTVV.

The V gene is TRBV27, the J gene TRBJ1-1, with D perhaps TRBD1 (6 bases). Deletions cut 1 base from V and 3 bases from J, with 12 bases between. The CDR3 length is 15 residues. Germline loops: CDR1 MNHEY, CDR2 SMNVEV (reference sequence). CDR3 nucleotide sequence: TGTGCCAGCAGTTTATTTGGGGGCGTAGACACTGAAGCTTTCTTT. It is translated as CASSLFGGVDTEAFF.

A few counts support this clonotype. V and J are TRBV7-8 and TRBJ2-7; a weak D match, TRBD2 (6 bases). Germline lookup yields CDR1 SGHVS and CDR2 FQNEAQ. The CDR3 contains 15 residues. The V gene lost 5 bases and the J gene lost 4 bases, with 18 bases spanning the gap. Here the CDR3 reads CASSGGGGSLYEQYV. The CDR3 DNA reads TGTGCCAGCAGCGGGGGAGGAGGGTCCCTTTACGAGCAGTACGTC.

The chain uses TRBV29-1 and TRBJ1-2; tentative D call: TRBD1 (6 bases). The CDR3 covers 13 residues. Trimming removed 3 bases from V and 8 bases from J, with 16 bases in between. The germline V gene has CDR1 SQVTM and CDR2 ANQGSEA. CDR3 region: CSVDNPQRGGYTF. In nucleotides, the CDR3 is TGCAGCGTTGATAACCCGCAGAGGGGGGGCTACACCTTC.

This clonotype was seen repeatedly, ten times or more. The V gene is TRBV12-3 or TRBV12-4, the J gene TRBJ2-1, with 7 bases fitting TRBD2. Unmatched junction bases numbered 4, after V lost 3 bases and J lost 2 bases. CDR3 length equals 15 residues. This chain's CDR3 is CASSFRLAAYNEQFF. The CDR3, as DNA: TGTGCCAGCAGTTTTCGGCTAGCGGCCTACAATGAGCAGTTCTTC.

This sequence joins TRBV7-9 and TRBJ2-2; 10 nucleotides match TRBD2. The CDR3 runs 16 residues. Germline V CDR1 and CDR2: SEHNR, FQNEAQ (reference sequence). Trimming cost V 5 bases and J 5 bases; bases outside gene matches: 8. The CDR3 is CASSPKREGRTGELFF. The CDR3, as DNA: TGTGCCAGCAGCCCCAAGCGGGAGGGAAGGACCGGGGAGCTGTTTTTT.

The genes are TRBV7-8 and TRBJ1-6; a weak D match, TRBD1 (6 bases). Germline CDR1 and CDR2: SGHVS and FQNEAQ. V gave up 5 bases and J gave up 9 bases, with 14 bases separating them. The CDR3 has 14 residues. Here the CDR3 DNA reads TGTGCCAGCAGCCCGGAACAGGGCCCTTCACCCCTCCACTTT. This codes for CASSPEQGPSPLHF.

The chain carries TRBV4-2 and TRBJ2-1; 9 bases agree with TRBD1. V lost 0 bases, J lost 6 bases, and 9 bases stayed unmatched. Germline assignment: CDR1 LGHNA and CDR2 YNFKEQ. The CDR3 sequence is 17 residues long. For the CDR3, the DNA is TGTGCCAGCAGCCAAGATCCCCCGGGACAGGGAGTCAATGAGCAGTTCTTC. It translates to CASSQDPPGQGVNEQFF.